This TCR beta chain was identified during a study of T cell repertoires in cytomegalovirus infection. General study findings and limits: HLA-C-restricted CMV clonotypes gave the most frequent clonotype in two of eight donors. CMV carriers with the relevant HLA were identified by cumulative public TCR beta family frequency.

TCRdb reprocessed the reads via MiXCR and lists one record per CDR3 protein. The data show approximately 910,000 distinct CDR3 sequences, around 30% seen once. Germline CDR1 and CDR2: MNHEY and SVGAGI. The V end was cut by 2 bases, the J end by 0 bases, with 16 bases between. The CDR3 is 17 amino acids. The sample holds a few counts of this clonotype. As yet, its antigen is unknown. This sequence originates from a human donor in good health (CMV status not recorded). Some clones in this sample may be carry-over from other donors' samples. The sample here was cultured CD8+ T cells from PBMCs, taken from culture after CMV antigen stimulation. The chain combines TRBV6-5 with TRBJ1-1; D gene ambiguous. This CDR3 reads CASSYGYRAAMNTEAFF. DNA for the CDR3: TGTGCCAGCAGTTACGGGTATCGGGCAGCAATGAACACTGAAGCTTTCTTT.